The entry below gives a single T cell receptor (beta chain) sequence along with its context. Its antigen is currently not known. HCMV-specific IgG was detected in serum with a commercial ELISA kit to determine HCMV serostatus. Ficoll density gradient centrifugation was used to isolate peripheral blood mononuclear cells from blood. This record comes from a study of T cells expressing NK-cell markers (dated by TCRdb to the early 2020s). A note on the overall study: TCR beta-chain repertoires were profiled in sorted CD3+CD56+NKG2C+, CD3+CD56+NKG2C- and CD3+CD56-NKG2C+ T-cell subsets from several donors. Of the eight sequenced donors, seven were found to be HCMV-seropositive and one was found to be HCMV-seronegative. Randomly selected healthy volunteers, three men and five women, were used as the eight sequenced donors. Sequencing of the libraries produced 2 x 150 bp reads on Illumina HiSeq 2000/2500, MiSeq or NextSeq.

The sequencer listed for this sample is Illumina HiSeq 2000. The TCR beta cDNA libraries were made using 5'RACE template switching, a step that added both a universal primer site and unique molecular identifiers. cDNA synthesis was primed from the TCR beta constant segment and was followed by two successive PCR amplification steps. From the authors' description of their analysis: Reads were demultiplexed and grouped by UMI with MIGEC, and clonotypes were assembled and quantified with MiTCR. To exclude erroneous sequences, any TCR cDNA sequence not supported by at least two reads was discarded. Downstream repertoire analysis used the tcR package, and clonotypes were matched across fractions by CDR3 nucleotide sequence plus V segment. Antigen specificity was annotated against VDJdb with VDJmatch, allowing one amino acid substitution in CDR3. TCRdb reprocessed the reads, so every CDR3 protein sequence counts as one entry and DNA is not shown. The V and J calls follow TCRdb's processing rather than the paper's. Per the sample table, the count is fewer than 200,000 distinct CDR3 sequences. The ten largest clonotypes hold roughly 20% of the sample.

General findings and caveats noted by the study authors: Those dominant clonotypes were again the most abundant among CD3+CD56-NKG2C+ cells in a handful of donors, at 28.3-60.1%. Whether the expanded NKG2C-expressing T cell clones were specific for HCMV antigens was left unclear. In several donors, the dominant CD3+CD56+NKG2C+ clonotypes were among the top 10 CD8+ clonotypes and accounted for about 1.0-7.5% of CD8+ T cells.

CDR1 is given as MGHDK and CDR2 as SYGVNS, both from the germline V gene. The CDR3 sequence holds 16 residues, the cysteine and phenylalanine included. The protein alone is recorded here. The sequencing input was blood T cells: a sorted CD56 or NKG2C T cell subset, CD4+ or CD8+ T cells, or bulk PBMC T cells (not recorded which). Recombination connected TRBV25-1 to TRBJ2-1; TCRdb picks TRBD1, but there is no DNA to check that call. The origin of this receptor is a woman between 18 and 70 years old in good health. The CDR3 protein: CASSQWGGKLDNEQFF.